This TCR beta chain originates from a study of cytomegalovirus exposure and HLA in healthy donors. The V segment lost 6 bases and the J segment 4 bases; nucleotides outside the gene matches: 6. The CDR3 is 14 residues long. The germline V gene encodes CDR1 KGHSH and CDR2 LQKENI. Concerning this clone: What it recognizes is unknown.

Study results and limitations: Presence/absence comparisons presumed near-even sequencing depth among donors.

With 60 Vbeta and 13 Jbeta primers, the PCR was carried out. Some clones are missing from TCRdb's copy, which holds only in-frame ones; the method was immunoSEQ multiplex PCR. The sample holds some 110,000 clones. The sequence derives from a man younger than 40 in good health and CMV-seronegative. Sequenced material: PBMCs. The chain is built from TRBV18 and TRBJ1-5, with 7 nucleotides matching TRBD1. CDR3 in DNA: TGTGCCAGCTCCGAGGGGGCGCGAAATCAGCCCCAGCATTTT. Translating it yields CASSEGARNQPQHF. Drawing the rest from reference TRBV18 and TRBJ1-5, the complete variable domain is NAGVMQNPRHLVRRRGQEARLRCSPMKGHSHVYWYRQLPEEGLKFMVYLQKENIIDESGMPKERFSAEFPKEGPSILRIQQVVRGDSAAYFCASSEGARNQPQHFGDGTRLSIL.